The following is a T cell receptor (beta chain) sequence with its context. Measured with immunoSEQ multiplex PCR; TCRdb has only the in-frame clones, and not every one. The sample has about 2 million clones; 85% to 95% are singletons. The sample originates from a study of shared clonotypes between healthy human individuals. The sample taken for sequencing was naive CD4+ T cells sorted from blood. The subset denotes: CD45RA+ positively selected. The sequence came from a man aged 18 to 35 in good health.

CDR3 region: CASSLAGDNFSGNTIYF. The CDR3 nucleotides are TGTGCCAGCAGCTTGGCGGGGGACAACTTCTCTGGAAACACCATATATTTT. The rearrangement uses TRBV5-6 and TRBJ1-3; TRBD1 is a possible D gene (6 bases). Germline V gives CDR1 SGHDT, CDR2 YYEEEE. The V end lost 0 bases, the J end lost 0 bases, and 13 bases lay between the germline ends. The CDR3 is made up of 17 amino acids. Full variable domain (outside the CDR3, taken from reference TRBV5-6 and TRBJ1-3): DAGVTQSPTHLIKTRGQQVTLRCSPKSGHDTVSWYQQALGQGPQFIFQYYEEEERQRGNFPDRFSGHQFPNYSSELNVNALLLGDSALYLCASSLAGDNFSGNTIYFGEGSWLTVV.